The present entry profiles one T cell receptor beta chain with its context. Its antigen is unidentified. Template switching supplied a universal primer site; unique molecular identifiers were carried on the cDNA. TCRdb passed the 5' RACE reads through MiXCR, listing each CDR3 protein once. The sample lists around 250,000 distinct CDR3 sequences; approximately 12% were seen once. This record comes from a study of identical twins. General observations from the study: The same donors were not followed; conclusions instead depended on cross-sectional statistical analysis.

Germline-derived CDR1 and CDR2 are SGHDT and YYEEEE. The CDR3 totals 15 residues. V gave up 2 bases and J gave up 7 bases, with 19 bases separating them. The same specimen was also included in a second study, on yellow fever vaccine responses in identical twins.

The sequence derives from a woman younger than 30 in good health. This chain uses TRBV5-6 with TRBJ2-7, with D possibly matching TRBD2 (5 bases). The sequenced material came from memory (CD45RO+) T cells sorted from blood. CDR3 sequence reads: CASSFGVRLTYEQYF. Written as DNA, the CDR3 is TGTGCCAGCAGCTTCGGGGTTAGGTTAACGTATGAGCAGTACTTC.